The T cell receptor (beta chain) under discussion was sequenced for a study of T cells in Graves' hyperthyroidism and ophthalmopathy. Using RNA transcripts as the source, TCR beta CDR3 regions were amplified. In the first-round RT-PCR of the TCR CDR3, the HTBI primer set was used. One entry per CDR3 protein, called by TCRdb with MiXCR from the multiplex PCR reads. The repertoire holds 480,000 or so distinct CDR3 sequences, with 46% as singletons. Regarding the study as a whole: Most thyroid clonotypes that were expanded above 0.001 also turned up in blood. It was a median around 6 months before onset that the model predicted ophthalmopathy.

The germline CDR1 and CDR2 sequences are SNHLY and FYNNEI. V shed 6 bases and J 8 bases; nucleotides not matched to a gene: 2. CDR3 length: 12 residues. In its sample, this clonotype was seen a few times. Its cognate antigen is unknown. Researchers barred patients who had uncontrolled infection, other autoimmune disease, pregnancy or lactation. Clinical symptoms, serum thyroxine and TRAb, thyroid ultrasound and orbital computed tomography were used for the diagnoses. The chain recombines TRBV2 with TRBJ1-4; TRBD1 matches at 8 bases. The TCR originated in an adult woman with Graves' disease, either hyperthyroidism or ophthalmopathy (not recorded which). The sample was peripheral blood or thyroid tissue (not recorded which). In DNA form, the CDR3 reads TGTGCCAGCAGGGACAGGGTGGAAAAACTGTTTTTT. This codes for CASRDRVEKLFF.